The present T cell receptor (beta chain) was sequenced within a study of OX40 agonist ivuxolimab in advanced cancers. Overall study: The diagnoses of dose-escalation patients were hepatocellular carcinoma, melanoma, renal cell or head and neck cancer. Averaging roughly 60 years in age, with a range of about 23 to 79, the cohort was 65% to 90% male. Study results and limitations: Nonresponders included some who also had low normalized T-cell clonal expansion. Some of the lowest clonal expansion was seen in partial responders at 0.1-3.0 mg/kg.

Method: immunoSEQ multiplex PCR; TCRdb's copy keeps in-frame clones and lacks some. Of tens of thousands of clones in the sample, roughly nine tenths were seen once. Points on this clone: Antigen specificity is unknown.

The CDR3 sequence is 15 residues long. Germline V gives CDR1 LNHNV, CDR2 YYDKDF (reference sequence). V gave up 4 bases and J gave up 6 bases; unmatched junction bases: 5. The source was CD4+ or CD8+ T cells sorted from blood, collected in a trial of the OX40 agonist ivuxolimab. The rearrangement joins TRBV15 to TRBJ2-1; 11 positions agree with TRBD1. The TCR comes from an adult with an advanced solid tumor such as melanoma, head and neck, liver or kidney cancer. The CDR3 DNA follows: TGTGCCACCAGCACCCCGGGACAGGGGGTCAATGAGCAGTTCTTC. Residues: CATSTPGQGVNEQFF.